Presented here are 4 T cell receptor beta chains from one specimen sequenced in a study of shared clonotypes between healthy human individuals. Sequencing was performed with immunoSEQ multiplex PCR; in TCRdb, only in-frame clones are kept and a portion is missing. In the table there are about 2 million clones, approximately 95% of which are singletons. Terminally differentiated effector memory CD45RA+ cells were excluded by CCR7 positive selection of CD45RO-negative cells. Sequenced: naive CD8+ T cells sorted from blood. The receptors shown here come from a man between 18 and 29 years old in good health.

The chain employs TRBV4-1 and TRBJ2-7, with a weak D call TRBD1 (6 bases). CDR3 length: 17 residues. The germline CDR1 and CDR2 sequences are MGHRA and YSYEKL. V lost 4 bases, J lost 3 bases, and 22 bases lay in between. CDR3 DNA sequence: TGCGCCAGCAGCCTCCAAAAGCAGGGGCGAAAAGGCTACGAGCAGTACTTC. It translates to CASSLQKQGRKGYEQYF.

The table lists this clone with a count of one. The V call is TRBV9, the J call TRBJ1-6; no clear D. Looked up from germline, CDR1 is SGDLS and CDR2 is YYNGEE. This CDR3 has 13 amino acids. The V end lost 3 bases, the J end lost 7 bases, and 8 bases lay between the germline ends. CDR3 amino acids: CASSGILNSPLHF. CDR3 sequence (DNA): TGTGCCAGCAGCGGGATCCTAAATTCACCCCTCCACTTT. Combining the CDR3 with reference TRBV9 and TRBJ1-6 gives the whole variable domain DSGVTQTPKHLITATGQRVTLRCSPRSGDLSVYWYQQSLDQGLQFLIQYYNGEERAKGNILERFSAQQFPDLHSELNLSSLELGDSALYFCASSGILNSPLHFGNGTRLTVT.

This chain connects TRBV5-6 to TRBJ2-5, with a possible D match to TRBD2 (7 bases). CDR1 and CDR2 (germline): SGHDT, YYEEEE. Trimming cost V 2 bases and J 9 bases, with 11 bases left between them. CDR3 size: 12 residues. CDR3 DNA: TGTGCCAGCAGCTTCGAAGGGGGGGCCCAGTACTTC. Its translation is CASSFEGGAQYF.

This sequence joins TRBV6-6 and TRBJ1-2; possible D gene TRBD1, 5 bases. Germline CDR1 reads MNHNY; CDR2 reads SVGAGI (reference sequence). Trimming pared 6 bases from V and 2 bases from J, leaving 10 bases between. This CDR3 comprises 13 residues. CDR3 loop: CASSEGVNYGYTF. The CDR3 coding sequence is TGTGCCAGCAGCGAAGGGGTAAACTATGGCTACACCTTC.